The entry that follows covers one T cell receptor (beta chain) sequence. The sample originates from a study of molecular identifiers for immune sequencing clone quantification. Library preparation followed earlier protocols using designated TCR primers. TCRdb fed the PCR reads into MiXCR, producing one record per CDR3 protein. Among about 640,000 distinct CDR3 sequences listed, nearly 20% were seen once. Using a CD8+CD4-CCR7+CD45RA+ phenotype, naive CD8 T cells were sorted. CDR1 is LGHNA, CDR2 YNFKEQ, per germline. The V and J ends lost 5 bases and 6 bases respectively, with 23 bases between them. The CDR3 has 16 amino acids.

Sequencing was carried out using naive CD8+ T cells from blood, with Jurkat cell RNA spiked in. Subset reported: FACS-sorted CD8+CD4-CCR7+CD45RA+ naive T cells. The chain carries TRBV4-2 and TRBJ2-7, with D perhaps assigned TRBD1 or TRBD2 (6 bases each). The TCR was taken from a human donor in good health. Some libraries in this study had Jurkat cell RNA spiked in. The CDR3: CASSTQSGALRGEQYF. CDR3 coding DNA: TGTGCCAGCAGCACCCAGTCGGGGGCCCTCCGAGGCGAGCAGTACTTC.